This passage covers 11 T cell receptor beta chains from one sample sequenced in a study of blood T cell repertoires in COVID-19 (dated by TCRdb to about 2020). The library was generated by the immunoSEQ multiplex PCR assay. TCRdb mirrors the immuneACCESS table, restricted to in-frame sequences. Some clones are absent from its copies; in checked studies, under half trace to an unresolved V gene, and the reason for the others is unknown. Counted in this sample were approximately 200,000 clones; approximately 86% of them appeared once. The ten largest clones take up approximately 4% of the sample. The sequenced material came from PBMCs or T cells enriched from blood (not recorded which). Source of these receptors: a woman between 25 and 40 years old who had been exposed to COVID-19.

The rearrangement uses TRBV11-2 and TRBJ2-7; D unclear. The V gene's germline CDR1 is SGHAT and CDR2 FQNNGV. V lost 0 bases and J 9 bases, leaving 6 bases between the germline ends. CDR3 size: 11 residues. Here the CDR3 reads CASSLDPGQYF. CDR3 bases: TGTGCCAGCAGCTTAGATCCCGGGCAGTACTTC.

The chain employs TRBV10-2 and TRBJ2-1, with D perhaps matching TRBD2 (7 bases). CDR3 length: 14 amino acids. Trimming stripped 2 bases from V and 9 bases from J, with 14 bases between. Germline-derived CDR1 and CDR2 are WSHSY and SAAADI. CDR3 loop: CASSEAGAVSEQFF. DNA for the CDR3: TGCGCCAGCAGTGAGGCGGGGGCGGTAAGTGAGCAGTTCTTC.

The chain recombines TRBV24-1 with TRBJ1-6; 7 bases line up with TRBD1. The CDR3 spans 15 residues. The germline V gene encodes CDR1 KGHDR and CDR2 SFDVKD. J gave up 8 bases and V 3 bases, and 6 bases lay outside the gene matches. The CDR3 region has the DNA TGTGCCACCAGTGATGGACAGGAGCCGGATTCACCCCTCCACTTT. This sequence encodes CATSDGQEPDSPLHF.

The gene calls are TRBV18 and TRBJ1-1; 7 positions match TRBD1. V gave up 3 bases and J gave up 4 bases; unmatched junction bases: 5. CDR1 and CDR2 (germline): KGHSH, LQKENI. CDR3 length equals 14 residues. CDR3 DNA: TGTGCCAGCTCACCGGGACAGCTCCTCACTGAAGCTTTCTTT. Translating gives CASSPGQLLTEAFF. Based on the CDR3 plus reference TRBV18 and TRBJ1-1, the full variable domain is NAGVMQNPRHLVRRRGQEARLRCSPMKGHSHVYWYRQLPEEGLKFMVYLQKENIIDESGMPKERFSAEFPKEGPSILRIQQVVRGDSAAYFCASSPGQLLTEAFFGQGTRLTVV.

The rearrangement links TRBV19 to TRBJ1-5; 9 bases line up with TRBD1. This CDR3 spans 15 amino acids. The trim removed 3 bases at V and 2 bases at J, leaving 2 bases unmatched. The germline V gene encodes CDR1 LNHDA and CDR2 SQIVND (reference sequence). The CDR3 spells CASSIGTGRNQPQHF. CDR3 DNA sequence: TGTGCCAGTAGTATTGGGACAGGGCGCAATCAGCCCCAGCATTTT.

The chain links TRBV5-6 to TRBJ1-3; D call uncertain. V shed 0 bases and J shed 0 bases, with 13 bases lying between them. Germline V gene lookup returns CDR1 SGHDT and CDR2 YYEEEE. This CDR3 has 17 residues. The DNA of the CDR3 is TGTGCCAGCAGCTTGGTCGGGATGAGTATCTCTGGAAACACCATATATTTT. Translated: CASSLVGMSISGNTIYF.

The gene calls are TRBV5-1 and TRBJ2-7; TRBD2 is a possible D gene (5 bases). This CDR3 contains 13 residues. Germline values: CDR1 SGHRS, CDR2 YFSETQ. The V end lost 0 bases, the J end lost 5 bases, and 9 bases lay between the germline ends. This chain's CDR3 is CASSLGGIHEQYF. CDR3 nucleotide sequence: TGCGCCAGCAGCTTGGGAGGGATCCACGAGCAGTACTTC.

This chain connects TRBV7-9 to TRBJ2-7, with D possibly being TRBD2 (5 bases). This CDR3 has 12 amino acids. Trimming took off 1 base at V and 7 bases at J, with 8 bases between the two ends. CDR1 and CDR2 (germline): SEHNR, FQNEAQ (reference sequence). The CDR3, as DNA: TGTGCCAGCAGCTTAGGGACTTGGGAGCAGTACTTC. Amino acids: CASSLGTWEQYF.

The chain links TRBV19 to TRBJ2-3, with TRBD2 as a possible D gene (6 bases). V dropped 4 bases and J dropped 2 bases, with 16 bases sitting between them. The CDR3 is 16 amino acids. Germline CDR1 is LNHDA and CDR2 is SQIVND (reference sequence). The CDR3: CASSTDRRGYTDTQYF. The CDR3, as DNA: TGTGCCAGTAGTACTGACCGGCGGGGATACACAGATACGCAGTATTTT. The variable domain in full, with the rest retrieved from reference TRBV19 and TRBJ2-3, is DGGITQSPKYLFRKEGQNVTLSCEQNLNHDAMYWYRQDPGQGLRLIYYSQIVNDFQKGDIAEGYSVSREKKESFPLTVTSAQKNPTAFYLCASSTDRRGYTDTQYFGPGTRLTVL.

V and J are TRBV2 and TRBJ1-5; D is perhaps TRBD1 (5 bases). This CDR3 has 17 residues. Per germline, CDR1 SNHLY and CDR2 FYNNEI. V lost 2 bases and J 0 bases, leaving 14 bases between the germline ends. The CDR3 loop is CASSEFGGLNSNQPQHF. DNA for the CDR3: TGTGCCAGCAGTGAATTCGGGGGACTCAATAGCAATCAGCCCCAGCATTTT.

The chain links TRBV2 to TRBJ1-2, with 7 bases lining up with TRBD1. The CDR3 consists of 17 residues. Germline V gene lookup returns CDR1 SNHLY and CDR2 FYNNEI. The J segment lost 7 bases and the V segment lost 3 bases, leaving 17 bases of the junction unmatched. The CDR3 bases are TGTGCCAGCAGTGAGCCCGGGACAGTGAATATGGAGGGTGGCTACACCTTC. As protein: CASSEPGTVNMEGGYTF.